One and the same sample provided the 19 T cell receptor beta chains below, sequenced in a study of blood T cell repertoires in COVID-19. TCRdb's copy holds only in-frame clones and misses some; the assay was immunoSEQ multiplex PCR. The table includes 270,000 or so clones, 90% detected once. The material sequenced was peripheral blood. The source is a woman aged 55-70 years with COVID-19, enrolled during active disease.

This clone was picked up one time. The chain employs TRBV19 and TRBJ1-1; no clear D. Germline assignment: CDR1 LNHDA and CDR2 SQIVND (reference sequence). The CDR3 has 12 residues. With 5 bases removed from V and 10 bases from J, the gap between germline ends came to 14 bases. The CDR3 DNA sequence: TGTGCCAGTAGTGCCACACGCCGCGGAGCTTTCTTT. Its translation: CASSATRRGAFF.

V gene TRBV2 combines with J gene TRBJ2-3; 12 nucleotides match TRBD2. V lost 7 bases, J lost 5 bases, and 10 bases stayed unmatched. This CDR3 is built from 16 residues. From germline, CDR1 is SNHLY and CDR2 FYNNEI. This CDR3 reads CASTRRASGGVDTQYF. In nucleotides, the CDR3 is TGTGCCAGCACCCGGAGGGCTAGCGGGGGGGTAGATACGCAGTATTTT.

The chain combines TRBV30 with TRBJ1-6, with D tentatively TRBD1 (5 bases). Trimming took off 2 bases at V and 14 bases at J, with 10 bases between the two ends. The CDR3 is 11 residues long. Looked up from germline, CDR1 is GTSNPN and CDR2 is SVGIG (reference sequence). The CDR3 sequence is CAWSRDSALHF. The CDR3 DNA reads TGTGCCTGGAGTCGGGACTCGGCCCTCCACTTT.

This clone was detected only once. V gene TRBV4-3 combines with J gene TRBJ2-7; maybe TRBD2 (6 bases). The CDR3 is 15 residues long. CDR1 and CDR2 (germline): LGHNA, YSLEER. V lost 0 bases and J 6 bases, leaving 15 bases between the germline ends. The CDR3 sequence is CASSQDHPGTLEQYF. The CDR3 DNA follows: TGCGCCAGCAGCCAAGATCACCCCGGGACTCTCGAGCAGTACTTC.

The CDR3 coding sequence is TGTGCCAGCAGTGAATGGGAGGCAACTAATGAAAAACTGTTTTTT. It encodes CASSEWEATNEKLFF. V gene TRBV6-1 combines with J gene TRBJ1-4; D not resolved. Germline V lookup: CDR1 MNHNS, CDR2 SASEGT. The CDR3 sequence is 15 residues long. The germline V and J ends were trimmed by 2 bases and 0 bases, with 7 bases remaining between them.

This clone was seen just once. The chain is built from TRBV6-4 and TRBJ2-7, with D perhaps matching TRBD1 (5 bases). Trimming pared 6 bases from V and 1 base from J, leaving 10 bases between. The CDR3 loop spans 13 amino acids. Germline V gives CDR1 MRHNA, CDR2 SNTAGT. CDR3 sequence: CASRRQRSYEQYF. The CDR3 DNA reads TGTGCCAGCAGGAGACAGAGATCCTACGAGCAGTACTTC.

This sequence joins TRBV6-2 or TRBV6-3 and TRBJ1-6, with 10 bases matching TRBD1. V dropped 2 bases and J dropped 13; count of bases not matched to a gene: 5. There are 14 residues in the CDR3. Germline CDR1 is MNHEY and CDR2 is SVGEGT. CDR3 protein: CASSYPDRGRPLHF. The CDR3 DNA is TGTGCCAGCAGTTACCCCGACAGGGGGCGGCCCCTCCACTTT.

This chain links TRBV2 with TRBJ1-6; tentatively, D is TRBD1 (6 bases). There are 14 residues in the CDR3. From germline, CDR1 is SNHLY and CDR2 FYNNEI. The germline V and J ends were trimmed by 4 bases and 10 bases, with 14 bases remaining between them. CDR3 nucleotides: TGTGCCAGCAGTGGGGTGACAGGCGGATCACCCCTCCACTTT. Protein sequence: CASSGVTGGSPLHF.

Here the CDR3 reads CASSLGRNGNTIYF. CDR3 nucleotides: TGCGCCAGCAGCCTGGGGAGGAATGGAAACACCATATATTTT. This sequence joins TRBV5-1 and TRBJ1-3; D is uncertain. Trimming stripped 4 bases from V and 3 bases from J, with 11 bases between. The CDR3 is 14 residues long. Germline CDR1 reads SGHRS; CDR2 reads YFSETQ.

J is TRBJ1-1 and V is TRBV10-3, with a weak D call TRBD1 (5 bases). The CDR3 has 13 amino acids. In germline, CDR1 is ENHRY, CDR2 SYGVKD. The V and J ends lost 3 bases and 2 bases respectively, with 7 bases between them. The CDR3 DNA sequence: TGTGCCATCAGTGACAGGGTTAACACTGAAGCTTTCTTT. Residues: CAISDRVNTEAFF.

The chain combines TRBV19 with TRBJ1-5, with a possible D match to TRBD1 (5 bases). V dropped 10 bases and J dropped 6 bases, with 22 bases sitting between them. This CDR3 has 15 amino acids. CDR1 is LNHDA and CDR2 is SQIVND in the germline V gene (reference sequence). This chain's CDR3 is CATNHAGVRGQPQHF. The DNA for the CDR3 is TGTGCCACCAATCATGCGGGGGTGCGGGGTCAGCCCCAGCATTTT.

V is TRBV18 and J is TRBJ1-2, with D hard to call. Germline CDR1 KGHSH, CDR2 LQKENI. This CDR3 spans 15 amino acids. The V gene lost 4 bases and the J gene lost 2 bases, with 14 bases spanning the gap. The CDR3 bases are TGTGCCAGCTCACAGGCCGCGGGGTCAAACTATGGCTACACCTTC. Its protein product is CASSQAAGSNYGYTF.

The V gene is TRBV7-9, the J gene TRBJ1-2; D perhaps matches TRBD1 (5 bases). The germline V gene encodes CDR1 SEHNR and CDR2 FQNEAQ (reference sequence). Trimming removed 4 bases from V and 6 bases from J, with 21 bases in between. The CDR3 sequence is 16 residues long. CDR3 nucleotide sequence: TGTGCCAGCAGCTCAACGGGAGGGACCGCAATTAATGGCTACACCTTC. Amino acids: CASSSTGGTAINGYTF. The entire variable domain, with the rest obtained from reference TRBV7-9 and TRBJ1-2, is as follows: DTGVSQNPRHKITKRGQNVTFRCDPISEHNRLYWYRQTLGQGPEFLTYFQNEAQLEKSRLLSDRFSAERPKGSFSTLEIQRTEQGDSAMYLCASSSTGGTAINGYTFGSGTRLTVV.

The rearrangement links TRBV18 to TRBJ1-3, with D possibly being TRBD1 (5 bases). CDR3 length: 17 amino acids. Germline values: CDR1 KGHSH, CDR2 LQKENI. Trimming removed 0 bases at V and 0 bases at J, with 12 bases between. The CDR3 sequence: CASSPPGLISSGNTIYF. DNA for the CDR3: TGTGCCAGCTCACCACCGGGACTCATTAGCTCTGGAAACACCATATATTTT.

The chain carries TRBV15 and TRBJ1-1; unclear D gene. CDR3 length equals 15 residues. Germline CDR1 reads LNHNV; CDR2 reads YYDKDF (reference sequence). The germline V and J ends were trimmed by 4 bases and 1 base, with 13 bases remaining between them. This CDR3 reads CATSIEKSRNTEAFF. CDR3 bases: TGTGCCACCAGCATAGAGAAGAGTAGGAACACTGAAGCTTTCTTT.

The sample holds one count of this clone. This chain's CDR3 is CAISQQGNTEAFF. CDR3 DNA sequence: TGTGCCATCAGCCAGCAGGGGAACACTGAAGCTTTCTTT. The chain combines TRBV10-3 with TRBJ1-1; TRBD1 might be the D (5 bases). The ends were cut back, 6 bases at V and 1 base at J, with 9 bases in the middle. CDR3 size: 13 residues. Germline V lookup: CDR1 ENHRY, CDR2 SYGVKD.

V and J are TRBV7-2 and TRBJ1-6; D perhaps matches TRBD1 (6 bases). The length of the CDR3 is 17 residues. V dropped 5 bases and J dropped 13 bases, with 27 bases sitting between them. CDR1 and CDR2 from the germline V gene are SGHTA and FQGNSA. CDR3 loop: CASSIPRVTGDFTPLHF. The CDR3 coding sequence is TGTGCCAGCAGCATCCCAAGGGTGACAGGAGACTTCACCCCCCTCCACTTT.

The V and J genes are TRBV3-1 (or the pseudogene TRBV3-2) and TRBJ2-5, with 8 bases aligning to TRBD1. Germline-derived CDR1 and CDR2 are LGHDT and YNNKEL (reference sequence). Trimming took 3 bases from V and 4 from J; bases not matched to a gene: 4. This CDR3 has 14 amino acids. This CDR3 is CASSQETGAETQYF. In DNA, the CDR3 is TGTGCCAGCAGCCAGGAGACAGGGGCAGAGACCCAGTACTTC.

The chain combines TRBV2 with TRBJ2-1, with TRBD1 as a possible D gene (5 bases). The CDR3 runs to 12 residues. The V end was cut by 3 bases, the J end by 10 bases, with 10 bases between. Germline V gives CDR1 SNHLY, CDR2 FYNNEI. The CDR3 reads CASSEQAGEQFF. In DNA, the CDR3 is TGTGCCAGCAGTGAGCAAGCAGGGGAGCAGTTCTTC.